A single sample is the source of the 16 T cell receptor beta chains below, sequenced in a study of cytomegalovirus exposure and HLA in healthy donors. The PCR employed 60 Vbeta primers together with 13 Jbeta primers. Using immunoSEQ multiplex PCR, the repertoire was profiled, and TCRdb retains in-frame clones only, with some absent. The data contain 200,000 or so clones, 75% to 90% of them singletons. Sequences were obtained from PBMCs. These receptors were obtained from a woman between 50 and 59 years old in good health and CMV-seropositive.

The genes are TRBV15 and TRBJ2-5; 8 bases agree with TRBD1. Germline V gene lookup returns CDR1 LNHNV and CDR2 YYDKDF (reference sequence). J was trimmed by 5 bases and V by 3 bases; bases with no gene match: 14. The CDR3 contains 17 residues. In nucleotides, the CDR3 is TGTGCCACCAGCAGGGCCGGGACAGGCCTGTTTACGGAGACCCAGTACTTC. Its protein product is CATSRAGTGLFTETQYF. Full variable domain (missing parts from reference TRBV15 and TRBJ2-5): DAMVIQNPRYQVTQFGKPVTLSCSQTLNHNVMYWYQQKSSQAPKLLFHYYDKDFNNEADTPDNFQSRRPNTSFCFLDIRSPGLGDTAMYLCATSRAGTGLFTETQYFGPGTRLLVL.

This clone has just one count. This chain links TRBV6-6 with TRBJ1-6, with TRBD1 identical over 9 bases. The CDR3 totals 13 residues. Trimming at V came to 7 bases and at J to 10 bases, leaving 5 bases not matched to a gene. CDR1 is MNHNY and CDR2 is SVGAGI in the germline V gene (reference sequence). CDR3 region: CASTRDRVSPLHF. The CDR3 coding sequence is TGTGCCAGCACCCGGGACAGGGTCTCACCCCTCCACTTT.

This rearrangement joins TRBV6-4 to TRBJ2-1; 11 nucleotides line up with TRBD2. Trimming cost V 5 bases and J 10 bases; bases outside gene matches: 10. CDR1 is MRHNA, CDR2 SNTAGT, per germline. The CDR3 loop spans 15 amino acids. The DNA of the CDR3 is TGTGCCAGCAGTCAACTAGCGGGGGAACGTGGGGAGCAGTTCTTC. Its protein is CASSQLAGERGEQFF.

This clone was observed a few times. The CDR3 loop reads CASSLQGEGTEAFF. The CDR3 nucleotides are TGTGCCAGCAGCCTACAGGGGGAGGGCACTGAAGCTTTCTTT. The genes are TRBV14 and TRBJ1-1; 8 bases fit TRBD1. This CDR3 contains 14 residues. Losses at the gene ends were 4 bases for V and 4 bases for J; bases not matched to a gene: 5. The V gene's germline CDR1 is SGHDN and CDR2 FVKESK. Filled out from reference TRBV14 and TRBJ1-1, the complete variable domain reads EAGVTQFPSHSVIEKGQTVTLRCDPISGHDNLYWYRRVMGKEIKFLLHFVKESKQDESGMPNNRFLAERTGGTYSTLKVQPAELEDSGVYFCASSLQGEGTEAFFGQGTRLTVV.

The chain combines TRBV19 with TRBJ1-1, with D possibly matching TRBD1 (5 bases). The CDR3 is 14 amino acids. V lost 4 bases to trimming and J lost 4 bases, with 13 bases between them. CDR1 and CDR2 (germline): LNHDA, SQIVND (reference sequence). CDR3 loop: CASSKLGGGTEAFF. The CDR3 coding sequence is TGTGCCAGTAGTAAACTCGGGGGAGGCACTGAAGCTTTCTTT.

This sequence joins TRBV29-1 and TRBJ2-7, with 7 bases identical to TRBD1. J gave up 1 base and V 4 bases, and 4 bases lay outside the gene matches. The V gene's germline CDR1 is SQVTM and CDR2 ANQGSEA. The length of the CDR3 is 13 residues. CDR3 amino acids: CSVGQGRSYEQYF. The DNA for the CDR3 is TGCAGCGTTGGACAGGGAAGGTCCTACGAGCAGTACTTC.

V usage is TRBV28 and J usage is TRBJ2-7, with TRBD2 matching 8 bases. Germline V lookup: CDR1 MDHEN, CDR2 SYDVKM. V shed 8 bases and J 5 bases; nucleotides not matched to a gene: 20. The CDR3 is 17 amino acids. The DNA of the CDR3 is TGTGCCAGCGACTCGATGCTAGCGGGCGCGGCGCCTAACGAGCAGTACTTC. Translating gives CASDSMLAGAAPNEQYF. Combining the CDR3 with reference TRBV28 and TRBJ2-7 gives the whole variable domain DVKVTQSSRYLVKRTGEKVFLECVQDMDHENMFWYRQDPGLGLRLIYFSYDVKMKEKGDIPEGYSVSREKKERFSLILESASTNQTSMYLCASDSMLAGAAPNEQYFGPGTRLTVT.

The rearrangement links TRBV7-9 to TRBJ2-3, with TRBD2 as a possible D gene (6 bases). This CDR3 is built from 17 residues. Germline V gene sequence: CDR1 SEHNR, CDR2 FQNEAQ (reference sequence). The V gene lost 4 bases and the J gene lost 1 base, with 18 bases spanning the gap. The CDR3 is CASSSRRGGRGTDTQYF. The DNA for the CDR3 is TGTGCCAGCAGCTCCCGTCGTGGGGGGAGAGGCACAGATACGCAGTATTTT. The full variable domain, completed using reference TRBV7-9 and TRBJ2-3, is DTGVSQNPRHKITKRGQNVTFRCDPISEHNRLYWYRQTLGQGPEFLTYFQNEAQLEKSRLLSDRFSAERPKGSFSTLEIQRTEQGDSAMYLCASSSRRGGRGTDTQYFGPGTRLTVL.

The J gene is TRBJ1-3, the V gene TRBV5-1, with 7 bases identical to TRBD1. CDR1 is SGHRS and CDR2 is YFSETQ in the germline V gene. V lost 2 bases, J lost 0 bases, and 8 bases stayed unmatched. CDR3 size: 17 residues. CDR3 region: CASSFSGTANSGNTIYF. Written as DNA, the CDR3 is TGCGCCAGCAGCTTTTCCGGGACAGCGAACTCTGGAAACACCATATATTTT.

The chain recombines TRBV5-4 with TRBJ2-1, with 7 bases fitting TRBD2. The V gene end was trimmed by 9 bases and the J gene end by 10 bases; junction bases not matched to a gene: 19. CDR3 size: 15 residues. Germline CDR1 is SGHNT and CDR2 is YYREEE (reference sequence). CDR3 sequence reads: CATASAGEGLGEQFF. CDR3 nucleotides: TGTGCCACCGCCAGCGCGGGGGAGGGGTTGGGGGAGCAGTTCTTC.

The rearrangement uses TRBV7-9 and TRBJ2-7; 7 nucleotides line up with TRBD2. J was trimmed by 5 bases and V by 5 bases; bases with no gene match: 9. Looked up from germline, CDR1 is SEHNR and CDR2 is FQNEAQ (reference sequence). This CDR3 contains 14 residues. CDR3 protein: CASSPGLGENEQYF. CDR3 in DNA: TGTGCCAGCAGCCCTGGACTAGGAGAAAACGAGCAGTACTTC.

The CDR3 loop is CASSLSGGAYEQYF. The DNA of the CDR3 is TGTGCCAGCAGCTTGAGCGGGGGGGCGTACGAGCAGTACTTC. This chain links TRBV7-2 with TRBJ2-7; 10 positions match TRBD2. The CDR3 is made up of 14 amino acids. Germline CDR1 and CDR2: SGHTA and FQGNSA. The junction had 3 bases not matched to a gene; V was cut back by 3 bases and J by 4 bases.

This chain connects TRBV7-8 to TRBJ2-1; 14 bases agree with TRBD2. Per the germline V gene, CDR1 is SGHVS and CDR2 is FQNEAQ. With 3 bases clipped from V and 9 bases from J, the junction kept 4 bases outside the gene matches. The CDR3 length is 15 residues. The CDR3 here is CASSFAGLAGGEQFF. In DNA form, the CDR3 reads TGTGCCAGCAGCTTCGCCGGACTAGCGGGAGGTGAGCAGTTCTTC.

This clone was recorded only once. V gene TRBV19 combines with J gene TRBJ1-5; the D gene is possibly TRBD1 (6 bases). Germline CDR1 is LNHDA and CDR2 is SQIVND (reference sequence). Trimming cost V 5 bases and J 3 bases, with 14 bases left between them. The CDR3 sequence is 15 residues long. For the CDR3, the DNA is TGTGCCAGTAGTTCCGACAGGAGCCACAATCAGCCCCAGCATTTT. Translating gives CASSSDRSHNQPQHF.

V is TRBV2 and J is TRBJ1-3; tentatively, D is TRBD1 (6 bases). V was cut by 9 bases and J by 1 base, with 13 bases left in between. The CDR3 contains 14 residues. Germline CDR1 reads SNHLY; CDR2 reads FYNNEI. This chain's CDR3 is CASLLGGSGNTIYF. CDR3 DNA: TGTGCCAGTTTATTAGGGGGATCTGGAAACACCATATATTTT.

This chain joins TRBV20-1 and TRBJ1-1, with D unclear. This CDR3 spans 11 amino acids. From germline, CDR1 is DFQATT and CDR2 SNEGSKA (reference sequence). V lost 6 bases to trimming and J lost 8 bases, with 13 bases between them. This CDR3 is CSAFGLTEAFF. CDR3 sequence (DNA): TGCAGTGCCTTCGGACTGACCGAAGCTTTCTTT.